This TCR beta chain was identified in a study of response to subunit inactivated influenza vaccine. Between the trimmed V and J ends, which lost 2 bases and 7 bases, there was a span of 8 bases. CDR3 size: 12 residues. From germline, CDR1 is SGHAT and CDR2 FQNNGV. Whole-study findings and limits: Researchers suggested that each seasonal influenza vaccination recruits few new T cells.

Points on this clonotype: The antigen is unknown.

One entry per CDR3 protein results from TCRdb running MiXCR on the RT-PCR reads. Here the sample spans some 190,000 distinct CDR3 sequences, around an eighth being singletons. The TCR originated in a man between 50 and 59 years old who received an inactivated influenza vaccine. Here the sequenced sample was CD8+ T cells sorted from PBMCs, taken 5 days after vaccination. This chain links TRBV11-2 with TRBJ1-1; D call uncertain. CDR3 coding DNA: TGTGCCAGCAGCTTAAGCAAGGATGAAGCTTTCTTT. Translating gives CASSLSKDEAFF.